A single sample is the source of the 30 T cell receptor beta chains below, sequenced in a study of control samples from healthy donors and cancer patients. Sequenced by immunoSEQ multiplex PCR; TCRdb stores in-frame clones only, minus some. The sample has approximately 150,000 clones; roughly 94% are singletons. Sequenced input: PBMCs. The receptor source for this set is a man in his sixties with colorectal cancer.

The chain uses TRBV6-5 and TRBJ1-1; 8 positions match TRBD1. CDR3 length: 15 amino acids. Trimming took 5 bases from V and 1 from J; bases not matched to a gene: 6. Germline lookup yields CDR1 MNHEY and CDR2 SVGAGI. CDR3 in amino acids: CASSRMGQANTEAFF. CDR3 nucleotides: TGTGCCAGCAGTCGGATGGGACAGGCGAACACTGAAGCTTTCTTT.

The chain employs TRBV4-1 and TRBJ1-2; tentative D call: TRBD1 (5 bases). The CDR3 contains 15 residues. The germline gives CDR1 MGHRA, CDR2 YSYEKL. V was cut by 2 bases and J by 0 bases, with 10 bases left in between. For the CDR3, the DNA is TGCGCCAGCAGCCAAACAGGTCCCACTAACTATGGCTACACCTTC. Its protein product is CASSQTGPTNYGYTF.

The chain recombines TRBV6-1 with TRBJ1-1, with 9 bases aligning to TRBD1. J gave up 8 bases and V 0 bases, and 4 bases lay outside the gene matches. CDR3 length: 14 amino acids. CDR1 is MNHNS and CDR2 is SASEGT in the germline V gene. The CDR3 sequence: CASSEAPGTGEAFF. CDR3 nucleotide sequence: TGTGCCAGCAGTGAAGCCCCCGGGACAGGGGAAGCTTTCTTT.

The genes are TRBV14 and TRBJ2-1, with 10 bases identical to TRBD2. The trim removed 3 bases at V and 9 bases at J, leaving 2 bases unmatched. Germline V gives CDR1 SGHDN, CDR2 FVKESK. This CDR3 is 13 amino acids long. In nucleotides, the CDR3 is TGTGCCAGCAGCCAGTTAGCGGGGGGTGAGCAGTTCTTC. This gives the protein CASSQLAGGEQFF.

The chain employs TRBV2 and TRBJ1-5; D is ambiguous. Looked up from germline, CDR1 is SNHLY and CDR2 is FYNNEI. The CDR3 contains 14 residues. Deletions cut 4 bases from V and 1 base from J, with 8 bases between. The CDR3 spells CASSADVSNQPQHF. CDR3 in DNA: TGTGCCAGCAGTGCGGACGTCAGCAATCAGCCCCAGCATTTT.

This clone was detected once. DNA of the CDR3: TGTGCCAGCAGCGCCGACAGGGTCTATGGCTACACCTTC. Its protein is CASSADRVYGYTF. This chain connects TRBV7-2 to TRBJ1-2, with TRBD1 matching 7 bases. The V and J ends lost 5 bases and 4 bases, in that order; junction bases with no gene match: 4. The CDR3 extends over 13 amino acids. Germline V lookup: CDR1 SGHTA, CDR2 FQGNSA.

V gene TRBV19 combines with J gene TRBJ1-3, with unresolved D. The germline CDR1 and CDR2 sequences are LNHDA and SQIVND (reference sequence). Trimming took off 4 bases at V and 0 bases at J, with 1 base between the two ends. The CDR3 loop spans 12 amino acids. DNA of the CDR3: TGTGCCAGTAGTACCTCTGGAAACACCATATATTTT. Its translation is CASSTSGNTIYF.

The chain links TRBV19 to TRBJ1-3; possible D gene TRBD1, 5 bases. CDR3 length equals 16 residues. Looked up from germline, CDR1 is LNHDA and CDR2 is SQIVND (reference sequence). Trimming left V 3 bases short and J 0 bases short, with 12 bases between. CDR3 nucleotide sequence: TGTGCCAGTAGTATCCCAGGGTTGGCCTCTGGAAACACCATATATTTT. Protein sequence: CASSIPGLASGNTIYF. Variable domain in full (rest from reference TRBV19 and TRBJ1-3): DGGITQSPKYLFRKEGQNVTLSCEQNLNHDAMYWYRQDPGQGLRLIYYSQIVNDFQKGDIAEGYSVSREKKESFPLTVTSAQKNPTAFYLCASSIPGLASGNTIYFGEGSWLTVV.

The J gene is TRBJ1-3, the V gene TRBV6-5; D is ambiguous. Germline CDR1 MNHEY, CDR2 SVGAGI. There are 13 residues in the CDR3. V was cut by 0 bases and J by 4 bases, with 4 bases left in between. The DNA of the CDR3 is TGTGCCAGCAGTTACTCGAGGGGAAACACCATATATTTT. Translation gives CASSYSRGNTIYF.

As for this clone: A read error may account for a junction end that differs from germline. The rearrangement joins TRBV2 to TRBJ1-5, with a possible D match to TRBD1 (5 bases). CDR3 length: 15 residues. CDR1 is SNHLY, CDR2 FYNNEI, per germline. The CDR3 protein is CASNPGRESNQPKHF. DNA for the CDR3: TGTGCCAGCAACCCCGGCAGGGAAAGCAATCAGCCCAAGCATTTT.

CDR3 amino acids: CASSLGQRYGYTF. CDR3 sequence (DNA): TGCGCCAGCAGCTTGGGACAGAGATATGGCTACACCTTC. The V gene is TRBV5-1, the J gene TRBJ1-2, with D possibly being TRBD1 (5 bases). Per germline, CDR1 SGHRS and CDR2 YFSETQ. V lost 0 bases, J lost 5 bases, and 8 bases lay in between. This CDR3 spans 13 amino acids.

The rearrangement links TRBV27 to TRBJ2-3; D uncertain. V lost 5 bases and J lost 1, with 10 bases in between. The CDR3 sequence is 14 residues long. CDR1 and CDR2 from the germline V gene are MNHEY and SMNVEV (reference sequence). CDR3 sequence reads: CASSPTPGTDTQYF. CDR3 sequence (DNA): TGTGCCAGCAGTCCAACCCCAGGCACAGATACGCAGTATTTT.

This sequence joins TRBV27 and TRBJ1-1; D is ambiguous. Germline V gene lookup returns CDR1 MNHEY and CDR2 SMNVEV (reference sequence). V lost 2 bases and J lost 6, with 10 bases in between. The CDR3 spans 13 residues. This CDR3 reads CASSLRLTAEAFF. The CDR3 coding sequence is TGTGCCAGCAGTTTACGCTTAACCGCTGAAGCTTTCTTT.

This clone occurred once. The chain is built from TRBV5-6 and TRBJ1-2; 12 bases match TRBD1. Germline loops: CDR1 SGHDT, CDR2 YYEEEE. This CDR3 is built from 12 residues. V gave up 3 bases and J gave up 10 bases; unmatched junction bases: 1. CDR3 bases: TGTGCCAGCAGCTGGGGACAGGGGGCCTACACCTTC. Translating gives CASSWGQGAYTF.

V gene TRBV2 combines with J gene TRBJ2-1; no firm D call. This CDR3 region has 10 residues. The germline V gene encodes CDR1 SNHLY and CDR2 FYNNEI. Trimming took 3 bases from V and 13 from J, leaving 7 bases between them. CDR3 region: CASSEGLQFF. CDR3 coding DNA: TGTGCCAGCAGTGAGGGTCTTCAGTTCTTC.

The chain links TRBV11-2 to TRBJ2-7; D may be TRBD1 or TRBD2 (6 bases each). V was shortened by 2 bases and J by 5 bases, with 10 bases between the two germline ends. In germline, CDR1 is SGHAT, CDR2 FQNNGV. CDR3 length: 13 amino acids. This CDR3 reads CASSLQGGHEQYF. The CDR3 bases are TGTGCCAGCAGCTTACAAGGGGGGCACGAGCAGTACTTC.

The chain uses TRBV6-2 or TRBV6-3 and TRBJ2-1; 10 bases are a match to TRBD2. Germline V gives CDR1 MNHEY, CDR2 SVGEGT. V trimming: 6 bases; J trimming: 0 bases; junction bases outside the gene matches: 11. CDR3 length: 18 residues. CDR3 nucleotides: TGTGCCAGCAGCCCTCCACTAGCGGGGTGGGGCTCCTACAATGAGCAGTTCTTC. Encoded protein: CASSPPLAGWGSYNEQFF.

This chain links TRBV6-6 with TRBJ2-3; D possibly matches TRBD1 or TRBD2 (6 bases each). Germline loops: CDR1 MNHNY, CDR2 SVGAGI (reference sequence). The CDR3 extends over 13 amino acids. V was cut by 7 bases and J by 3 bases, with 11 bases left in between. In nucleotides, the CDR3 is TGTGCCAGCAAAAGGGGGGAGACAGATACGCAGTATTTT. The encoded protein is CASKRGETDTQYF.

Here the CDR3 reads CASSEAPPYNEQFF. CDR3 nucleotides: TGTGCCAGCAGTGAGGCACCACCCTACAATGAGCAGTTCTTC. The chain combines TRBV6-1 with TRBJ2-1; D remains unclear. The CDR3 contains 14 residues. Germline V gene data show CDR1 as MNHNS and CDR2 as SASEGT. Between the trimmed V and J ends, which lost 3 bases and 2 bases, there was a span of 8 bases.

The rearrangement joins TRBV2 to TRBJ1-5, with 7 bases aligning to TRBD1. Germline assignment: CDR1 SNHLY and CDR2 FYNNEI. CDR3 size: 15 residues. The V gene end was trimmed by 4 bases and the J gene end by 3 bases; junction bases not matched to a gene: 6. The CDR3, as DNA: TGTGCCAGCAGTGGCAAAGGGGGCTTCAATCAGCCCCAGCATTTT. It yields the protein CASSGKGGFNQPQHF.

The genes are TRBV10-3 and TRBJ2-7, with TRBD1 identical over 12 bases. With V trimmed by 3 bases and J by 6 bases, 6 bases remained unmatched. Germline values: CDR1 ENHRY, CDR2 SYGVKD. CDR3 length equals 15 residues. CDR3 sequence reads: CAISESGQGAGEQYF. The CDR3 DNA follows: TGTGCCATCAGTGAATCGGGACAGGGGGCGGGCGAGCAGTACTTC.

The J gene is TRBJ2-2, the V gene TRBV19; either TRBD1 or TRBD2 may supply D (5 bases each). In germline, CDR1 is LNHDA, CDR2 SQIVND (reference sequence). The CDR3 loop spans 14 amino acids. V was clipped by 5 bases and J by 5 bases, with 12 bases between them. CDR3 in amino acids: CASSDSGGTGELFF. CDR3 nucleotides: TGTGCCAGTAGTGACAGTGGGGGTACCGGGGAGCTGTTTTTT.

J is TRBJ1-4 and V is TRBV6-5, with a weak D call TRBD1 (6 bases). The V end was cut by 0 bases, the J end by 7 bases, with 15 bases between. The CDR3 is made up of 16 amino acids. The germline V gene encodes CDR1 MNHEY and CDR2 SVGAGI. CDR3 sequence reads: CASSYSTGGGGEKLFF. CDR3 nucleotide sequence: TGTGCCAGCAGTTACTCGACTGGGGGCGGCGGTGAAAAACTGTTTTTT.

In nucleotides, the CDR3 is TGTGCCATCAGTGTCACGGGGAGCGTCAATCAGCCCCAGCATTTT. It codes for CAISVTGSVNQPQHF. The gene calls are TRBV10-3 and TRBJ1-5; D is ambiguous. The germline CDR1 and CDR2 sequences are ENHRY and SYGVKD. The CDR3 loop spans 15 amino acids. Trimming took off 4 bases at V and 3 bases at J, with 13 bases between the two ends.

The CDR3 loop reads CASSQDRGTSAADTQYF. CDR3 coding DNA: TGCGCCAGCAGCCAAGATAGGGGGACTAGCGCGGCAGATACGCAGTATTTT. The chain recombines TRBV4-3 with TRBJ2-3; the match to TRBD2 covers 10 bases. Germline V gene data show CDR1 as LGHNA and CDR2 as YSLEER. CDR3 length: 17 residues. V gave up 0 bases and J gave up 4 bases; unmatched junction bases: 7.

The chain has TRBV19 and TRBJ2-2, with TRBD2 matching over 10 bases. The CDR3 extends over 16 amino acids. V dropped 5 bases and J dropped 4; count of bases not matched to a gene: 7. CDR1 LNHDA and CDR2 SQIVND come from the germline V gene (reference sequence). The CDR3 sequence is CASSSWVAGGTGELFF. CDR3 bases: TGTGCCAGTAGTTCCTGGGTAGCGGGGGGCACCGGGGAGCTGTTTTTT.

The V call is TRBV7-2, the J call TRBJ1-4; D is unclear. Trimming removed 5 bases from V and 0 bases from J, with 22 bases in between. The CDR3 spans 19 residues. Germline CDR1 SGHTA, CDR2 FQGNSA. The CDR3 region has the DNA TGTGCCAGCAGCCCGGGATCCCCTGGATCAAGTGCAACTAATGAAAAACTGTTTTTT. It is translated as CASSPGSPGSSATNEKLFF.

This chain joins TRBV5-1 and TRBJ1-3; 11 bases line up with TRBD1. Germline V CDR1 and CDR2: SGHRS, YFSETQ. This CDR3 has 17 amino acids. The V gene end was trimmed by 4 bases and the J gene end by 1 base; junction bases not matched to a gene: 7. The CDR3: CASSPDRGPGSGNTIYF. In nucleotides, the CDR3 is TGCGCCAGCAGCCCGGACAGGGGGCCCGGTTCTGGAAACACCATATATTTT.

V usage is TRBV7-8 and J usage is TRBJ2-7; perhaps TRBD2 as D (7 bases). This CDR3 is 15 amino acids long. V lost 1 base to trimming and J lost 0 bases, with 10 bases between them. Germline-derived CDR1 and CDR2 are SGHVS and FQNEAQ. The CDR3 DNA follows: TGTGCCAGCAGCTTAGGGAGGGGGGGCTCCTACGAGCAGTACTTC. Its translation: CASSLGRGGSYEQYF.

This clone was found once. This chain joins TRBV7-2 and TRBJ2-4, with 8 bases fitting TRBD1. The germline CDR1 and CDR2 sequences are SGHTA and FQGNSA. The ends lost 5 bases at V and 1 base at J; junction bases unmatched: 7. This CDR3 contains 16 residues. The CDR3 region has the DNA TGTGCCAGCAGCGAACGGACAGGGCAGGCCAAAAACATTCAGTACTTC. Encoded protein: CASSERTGQAKNIQYF.